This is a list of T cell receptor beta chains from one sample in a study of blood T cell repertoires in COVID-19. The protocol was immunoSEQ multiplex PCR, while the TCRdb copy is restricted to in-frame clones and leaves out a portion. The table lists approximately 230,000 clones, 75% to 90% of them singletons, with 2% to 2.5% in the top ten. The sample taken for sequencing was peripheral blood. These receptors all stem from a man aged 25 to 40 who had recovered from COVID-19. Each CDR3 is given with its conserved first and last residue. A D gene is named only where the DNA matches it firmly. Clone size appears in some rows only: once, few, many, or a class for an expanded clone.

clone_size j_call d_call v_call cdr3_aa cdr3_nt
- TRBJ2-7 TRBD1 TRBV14 CASSQPNPGQGGTYEQYF TGTGCCAGCAGCCAACCTAACCCGGGACAGGGAGGGACCTACGAGCAGTACTTC
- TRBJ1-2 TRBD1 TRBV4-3 CASKGTEFNYGYTF TGCGCCAGCAAAGGGACAGAATTTAACTATGGCTACACCTTC
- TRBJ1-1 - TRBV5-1 CASSYGTIEAFF TGCGCCAGCAGCTATGGGACAATTGAAGCTTTCTTT
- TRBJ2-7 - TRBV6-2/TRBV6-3 CASSYSAASAYEQYF TGTGCCAGCAGTTACTCGGCAGCGTCAGCCTACGAGCAGTACTTC
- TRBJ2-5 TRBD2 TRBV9 CASSAGGTQYF TGTGCCAGCAGCGCGGGGGGGACCCAGTACTTC
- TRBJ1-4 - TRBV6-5 CARPGGNKNEKLFF TGTGCCAGACCGGGAGGGAATAAAAATGAAAAACTGTTTTTT
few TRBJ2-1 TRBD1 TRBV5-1 CASSLFRGSQDEQFF TGCGCCAGCAGCTTGTTCAGGGGGTCTCAGGATGAGCAGTTCTTC
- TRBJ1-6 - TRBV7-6 CASSLGGVGNSPLHF TGTGCCAGCAGCTTAGGGGGGGTTGGCAATTCACCCCTCCACTTT
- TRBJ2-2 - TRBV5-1 CASSLGDYTGELFF TGCGCCAGCAGCTTGGGTGACTACACCGGGGAGCTGTTTTTT
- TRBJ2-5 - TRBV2 CASREDFKGTSKTQYF TGTGCCAGCAGGGAGGACTTTAAGGGGACATCGAAGACCCAGTACTTC
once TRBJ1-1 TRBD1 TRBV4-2 CASSHQLGQGGTEAFF TGTGCCAGCAGCCACCAACTGGGGCAGGGGGGCACTGAAGCTTTCTTT
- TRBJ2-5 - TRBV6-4 CASSADLRETQYF TGTGCCAGCAGCGCCGACCTGCGGGAGACCCAGTACTTC
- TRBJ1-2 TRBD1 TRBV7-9 CASSFLVTGEDGYTF TGTGCCAGCAGCTTCCTCGTGACAGGGGAGGATGGCTACACCTTC
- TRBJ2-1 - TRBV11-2 CASSSHPYNEQFF TGTGCCAGCAGCTCCCATCCCTACAATGAGCAGTTCTTC
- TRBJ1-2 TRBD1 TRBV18 CASSRDRSNYGYTF TGTGCCAGCTCACGGGACAGATCTAACTATGGCTACACCTTC
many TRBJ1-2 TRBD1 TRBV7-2 CASSLGQGQGYTF TGTGCCAGCAGCTTAGGACAGGGGCAGGGCTACACCTTC
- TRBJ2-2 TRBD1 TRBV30 CAWSVRDRDTGELFF TGTGCCTGGAGTGTACGGGACAGGGACACCGGGGAGCTGTTTTTT
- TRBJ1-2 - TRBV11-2 CASSPGRADYGYTF TGTGCCAGCTCCCCGGGCAGGGCTGACTATGGCTACACCTTC
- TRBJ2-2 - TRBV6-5 CATLPGGNTGELFF TGTGCCACCCTCCCAGGAGGCAACACCGGGGAGCTGTTTTTT
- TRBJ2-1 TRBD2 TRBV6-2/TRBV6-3 CASSSEPGLASIHEQFF TGTGCCAGCAGTTCCGAGCCGGGACTAGCGTCGATCCATGAGCAGTTCTTC
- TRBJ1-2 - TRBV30 CAWSGVGRANGYTF TGTGCCTGGAGTGGAGTGGGCAGGGCGAATGGCTACACCTTC
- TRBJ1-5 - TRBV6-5 CASSFKEAGQPQHF TGTGCCAGCAGTTTCAAGGAGGCGGGTCAGCCCCAGCATTTT